These 6 T cell receptor beta chains originate from one sample sequenced in a study of regulatory T cells in long-lasting Graves disease. This sample's time point: persistent/refractory GD, antithyroid drugs over 5 years with positive TRAb. Generation of the TCR library employed RNA extracted from PBMCs. The authors built TCR beta libraries using iRepertoire HTBI primers and Arm-PCR of CDR3 regions. TCRdb called the multiplex PCR reads again in MiXCR, with one record for every CDR3 protein. The sample lists more than 650,000 distinct CDR3 sequences; about 32% were seen once. Here the sequenced sample was peripheral blood mononuclear cells (PBMCs), taken when the disease was refractory, from a patient treated with antithyroid drugs. The origin of the receptors is a female donor with Graves disease.

V usage is TRBV27 and J usage is TRBJ2-7; possible D gene TRBD1, 5 bases. The CDR3 is made up of 15 amino acids. Per the germline V gene, CDR1 is MNHEY and CDR2 is SMNVEV (reference sequence). Trimming left V 2 bases short and J 3 bases short, with 14 bases between. The CDR3 nucleotides are TGTGCCAGCAGTTTAGGACACCAGCTTTACTACGAGCAGTACTTC. Amino acid sequence: CASSLGHQLYYEQYF.

CDR3 sequence (DNA): TGTGCCAGCAGTCGGGACAGGGGACGCCAAGAGACCCAGTACTTC. Amino acids: CASSRDRGRQETQYF. The chain employs TRBV6-1 and TRBJ2-5; 10 bases map to TRBD1. Trimming removed 5 bases from V and 1 base from J; junction bases left unmatched: 4. Germline loops: CDR1 MNHNS, CDR2 SASEGT. The CDR3 is 15 amino acids.

This clonotype appeared many times. The V and J genes are TRBV28 and TRBJ1-1; D gene uncertain. The V end lost 6 bases, the J end lost 0 bases, and 11 bases lay between the germline ends. Germline CDR1 is MDHEN and CDR2 is SYDVKM. There are 14 residues in the CDR3. CDR3 DNA: TGTGCCAGCAGCCTGGGGAGAATGAACACTGAAGCTTTCTTT. As protein: CASSLGRMNTEAFF.

A remark on this clonotype: Just one base apart from a much larger clone, this may be a read error. This chain uses TRBV28 with TRBJ1-2; D call uncertain. The CDR3 is 14 residues long. Germline CDR1 MDHEN, CDR2 SYDVKM. CDR3 nucleotide sequence: TGTGCCAGCAGTATTATTGGACGGAACTATGGCTACGCCTTC. Translated, it gives CASSIIGRNYGYAF.

The J gene is TRBJ2-4, the V gene TRBV20-1, with 8 nucleotides matching TRBD1. V shed 4 bases, J shed 1 base, and the junction held 3 bases outside the gene matches. From germline, CDR1 is DFQATT and CDR2 SNEGSKA (reference sequence). CDR3 size: 14 residues. CDR3 amino acids: CSAMTGEAKNIQYF. The CDR3 DNA reads as TGCAGTGCTATGACAGGGGAGGCCAAAAACATTCAGTACTTC.

This clonotype was observed at least ten times. This rearrangement joins TRBV2 to TRBJ2-7; tentatively, D is TRBD1 or TRBD2 (5 bases each). Trimming pared 8 bases from V and 2 bases from J, leaving 16 bases between. The length of the CDR3 is 14 residues. Germline CDR1 and CDR2: SNHLY and FYNNEI. The CDR3 sequence is CASLSGTGTYEQYF. The CDR3 DNA sequence: TGTGCCAGCCTCTCTGGGACGGGGACCTACGAGCAGTACTTC. The full variable domain, completed using reference TRBV2 and TRBJ2-7, is EPEVTQTPSHQVTQMGQEVILRCVPISNHLYFYWYRQILGQKVEFLVSFYNNEISEKSEIFDDQFSVERPDGSNFTLKIRSTKLEDSAMYFCASLSGTGTYEQYFGPGTRLTVT.